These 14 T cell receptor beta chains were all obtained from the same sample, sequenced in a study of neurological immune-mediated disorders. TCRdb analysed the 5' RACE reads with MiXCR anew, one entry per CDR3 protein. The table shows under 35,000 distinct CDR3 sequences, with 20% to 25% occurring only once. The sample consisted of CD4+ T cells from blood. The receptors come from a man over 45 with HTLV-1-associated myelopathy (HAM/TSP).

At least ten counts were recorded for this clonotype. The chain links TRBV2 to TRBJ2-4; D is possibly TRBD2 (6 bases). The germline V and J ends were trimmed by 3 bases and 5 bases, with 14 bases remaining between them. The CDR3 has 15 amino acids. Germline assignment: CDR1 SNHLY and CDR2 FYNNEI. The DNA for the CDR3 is TGTGCCAGCAGTGACAGGGACTCGGGGGAAAACATTCAGTACTTC. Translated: CASSDRDSGENIQYF.

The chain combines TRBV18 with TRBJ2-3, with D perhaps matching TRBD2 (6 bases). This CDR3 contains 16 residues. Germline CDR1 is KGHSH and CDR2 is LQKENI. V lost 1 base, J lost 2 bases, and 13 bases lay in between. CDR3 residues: CASSPLERGSTDTQYF. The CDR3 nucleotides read TGTGCCAGCTCACCACTTGAACGGGGGTCCACAGATACGCAGTATTTT. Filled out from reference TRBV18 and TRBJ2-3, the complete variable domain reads NAGVMQNPRHLVRRRGQEARLRCSPMKGHSHVYWYRQLPEEGLKFMVYLQKENIIDESGMPKERFSAEFPKEGPSILRIQQVVRGDSAAYFCASSPLERGSTDTQYFGPGTRLTVL.

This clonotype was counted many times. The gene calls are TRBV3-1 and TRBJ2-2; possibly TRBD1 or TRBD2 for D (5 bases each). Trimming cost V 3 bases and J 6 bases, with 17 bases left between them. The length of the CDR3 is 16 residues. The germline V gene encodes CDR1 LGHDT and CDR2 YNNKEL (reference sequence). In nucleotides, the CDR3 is TGTGCCAGCAGCCACCGAGCGCTGGGGGATGCCGGGGAGCTGTTTTTT. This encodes CASSHRALGDAGELFF. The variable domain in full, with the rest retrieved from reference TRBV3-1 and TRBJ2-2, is DTAVSQTPKYLVTQMGNDKSIKCEQNLGHDTMYWYKQDSKKFLKIMFSYNNKELIINETVPNRFSPKSPDKAHLNLHINSLELGDSAVYFCASSHRALGDAGELFFGEGSRLTVL.

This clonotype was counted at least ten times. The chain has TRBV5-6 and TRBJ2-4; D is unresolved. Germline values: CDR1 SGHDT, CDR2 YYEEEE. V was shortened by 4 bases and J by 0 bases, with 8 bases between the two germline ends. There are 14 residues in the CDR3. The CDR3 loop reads CASSPQLAKNIQYF. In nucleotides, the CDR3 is TGTGCCAGCAGCCCACAGCTAGCCAAAAACATTCAGTACTTC.

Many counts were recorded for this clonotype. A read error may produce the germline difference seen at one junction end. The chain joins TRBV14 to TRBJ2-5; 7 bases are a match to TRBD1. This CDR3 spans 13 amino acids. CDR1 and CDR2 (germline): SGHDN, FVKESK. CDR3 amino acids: CASSRNRGQETHF. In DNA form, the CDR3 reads TGTGCCAGCAGCCGAAACAGGGGACAAGAGACCCACTTC.

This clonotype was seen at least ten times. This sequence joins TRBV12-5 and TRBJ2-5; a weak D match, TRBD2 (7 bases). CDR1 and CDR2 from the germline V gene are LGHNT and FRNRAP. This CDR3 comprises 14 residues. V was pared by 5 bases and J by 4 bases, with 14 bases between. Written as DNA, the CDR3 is TGTGCTAGTGGTCCCTACAGGGAGGGAGAGACCCAGTACTTC. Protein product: CASGPYREGETQYF.

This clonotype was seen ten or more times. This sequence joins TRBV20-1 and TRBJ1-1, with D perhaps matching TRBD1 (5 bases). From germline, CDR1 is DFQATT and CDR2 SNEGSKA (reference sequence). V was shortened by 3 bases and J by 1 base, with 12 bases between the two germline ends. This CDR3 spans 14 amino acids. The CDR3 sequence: CSARAGYTNTEAFF. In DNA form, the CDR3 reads TGCAGTGCTAGGGCAGGGTATACGAACACTGAAGCTTTCTTT.

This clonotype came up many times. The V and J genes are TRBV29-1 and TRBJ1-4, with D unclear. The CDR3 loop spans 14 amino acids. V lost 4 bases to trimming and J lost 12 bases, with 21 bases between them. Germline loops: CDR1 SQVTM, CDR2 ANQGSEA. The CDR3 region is CSVGKGSFSSELFF. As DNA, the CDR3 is TGCAGCGTTGGTAAGGGCAGCTTCAGTAGCGAACTGTTTTTT.

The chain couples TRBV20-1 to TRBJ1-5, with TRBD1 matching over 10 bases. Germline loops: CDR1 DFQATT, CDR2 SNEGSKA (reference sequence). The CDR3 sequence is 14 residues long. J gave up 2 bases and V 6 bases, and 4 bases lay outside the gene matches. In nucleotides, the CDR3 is TGCAGTGCACCGACAGGGGGCGGCAATCAGCCCCAGCATTTT. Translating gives CSAPTGGGNQPQHF.

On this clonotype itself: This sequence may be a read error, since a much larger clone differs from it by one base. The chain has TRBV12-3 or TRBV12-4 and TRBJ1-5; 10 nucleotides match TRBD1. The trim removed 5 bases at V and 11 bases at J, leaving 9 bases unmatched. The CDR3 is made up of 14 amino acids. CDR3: CASSGGTGVQTQHF. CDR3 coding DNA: TGTGCCAGCAGTGGGGGGACAGGGGTACAGACCCAGCATTTT.

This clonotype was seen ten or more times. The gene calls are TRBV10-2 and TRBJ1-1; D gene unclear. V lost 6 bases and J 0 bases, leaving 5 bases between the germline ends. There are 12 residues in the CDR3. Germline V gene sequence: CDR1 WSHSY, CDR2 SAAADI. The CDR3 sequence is CASRAMNTEAFF. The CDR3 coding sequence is TGCGCCAGCAGGGCAATGAACACTGAAGCTTTCTTT.

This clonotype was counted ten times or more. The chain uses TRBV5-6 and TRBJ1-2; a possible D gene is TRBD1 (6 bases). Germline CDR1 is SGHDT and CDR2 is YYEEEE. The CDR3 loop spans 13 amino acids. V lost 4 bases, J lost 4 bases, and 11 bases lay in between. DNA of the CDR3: TGTGCCAGCAGCGACGGACAGTCCTATGGCTACACCTTC. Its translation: CASSDGQSYGYTF.

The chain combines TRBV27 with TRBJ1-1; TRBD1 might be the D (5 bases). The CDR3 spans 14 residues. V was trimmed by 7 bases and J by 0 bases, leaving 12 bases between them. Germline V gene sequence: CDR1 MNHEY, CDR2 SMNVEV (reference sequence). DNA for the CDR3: TGTGCCAGCAACCGACAGTGGTTGAACACTGAAGCTTTCTTT. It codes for CASNRQWLNTEAFF.

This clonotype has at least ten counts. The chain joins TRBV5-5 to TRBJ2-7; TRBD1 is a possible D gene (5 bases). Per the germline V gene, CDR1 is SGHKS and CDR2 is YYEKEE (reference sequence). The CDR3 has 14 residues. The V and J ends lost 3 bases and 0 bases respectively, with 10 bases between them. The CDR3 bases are TGTGCCAGCAGCTCTCTCGACAGCTCCTACGAGCAGTACTTC. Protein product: CASSSLDSSYEQYF. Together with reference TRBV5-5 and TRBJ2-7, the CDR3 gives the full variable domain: DAGVTQSPTHLIKTRGQQVTLRCSPISGHKSVSWYQQVLGQGPQFIFQYYEKEERGRGNFPDRFSARQFPNYSSELNVNALLLGDSALYLCASSSLDSSYEQYFGPGTRLTVT.